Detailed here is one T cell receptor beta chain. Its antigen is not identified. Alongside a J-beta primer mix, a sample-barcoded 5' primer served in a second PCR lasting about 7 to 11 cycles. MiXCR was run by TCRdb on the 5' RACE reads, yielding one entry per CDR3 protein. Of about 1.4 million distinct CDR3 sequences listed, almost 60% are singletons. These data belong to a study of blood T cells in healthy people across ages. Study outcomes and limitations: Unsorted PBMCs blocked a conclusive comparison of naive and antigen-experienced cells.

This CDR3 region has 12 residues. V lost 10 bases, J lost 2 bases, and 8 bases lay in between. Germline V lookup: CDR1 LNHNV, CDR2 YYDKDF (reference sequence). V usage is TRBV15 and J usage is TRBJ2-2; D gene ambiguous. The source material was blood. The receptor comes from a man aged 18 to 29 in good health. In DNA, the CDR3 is TGTGCCATCGGCGTCAACACCGGGGAGCTGTTTTTT. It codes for CAIGVNTGELFF.